The 17 T cell receptor beta chains below come from one sample, sequenced in a study of beta chain features in type 1 diabetes. Of the isolated RNA, all was reverse transcribed, and so the sequenced material was expressed TCRB transcripts. TCRdb keeps only in-frame clones here, not all; method: immunoSEQ multiplex PCR. The top ten hold about 0.6% of the sample, which has about 140,000 clones, about 9.7% seen once. Specimen: central memory CD4+ T cells from blood. Receptors were obtained from a woman aged 40 to 50 in good health.

This clone was counted a few times. The genes are TRBV5-1 and TRBJ2-2; 9 bases line up with TRBD1. Unmatched junction bases numbered 4, after V lost 4 bases and J lost 3 bases. CDR1 and CDR2 from the germline V gene are SGHRS and YFSETQ. The CDR3 totals 15 residues. CDR3 residues: CASSEDRGYTGELFF. The CDR3 region has the DNA TGCGCCAGCAGCGAGGACAGGGGCTACACCGGGGAGCTGTTTTTT.

This clone was seen a handful of times. The chain uses TRBV2 and TRBJ2-6; D is perhaps TRBD1 (5 bases). This CDR3 spans 16 amino acids. Germline loops: CDR1 SNHLY, CDR2 FYNNEI. Between the trimmed V and J ends, which lost 4 bases and 1 base, there was a span of 11 bases. CDR3 residues: CASSGQTFSGANVLTF. In DNA form, the CDR3 reads TGTGCCAGCAGTGGACAGACGTTTTCTGGGGCCAACGTCCTGACTTTC.

There are a few counts of this clone. This chain connects TRBV18 to TRBJ2-7, with 7 positions matching TRBD1. This CDR3 is 15 amino acids long. Germline V lookup: CDR1 KGHSH, CDR2 LQKENI. The junction had 9 bases not matched to a gene; V was cut back by 1 base and J by 6 bases. The DNA of the CDR3 is TGTGCCAGCTCACCACGATTAACAGGGGATAGCGAGCAGTACTTC. Translated: CASSPRLTGDSEQYF.

The rearrangement uses TRBV10-2 and TRBJ2-7; possible D gene TRBD1, 6 bases. This CDR3 is built from 15 residues. V shed 6 bases and J shed 0 bases, with 15 bases lying between them. From germline, CDR1 is WSHSY and CDR2 SAAADI. The CDR3, as DNA: TGCGCCAGCAGCCGCGACAGGATGGGCTCCTACGAGCAGTACTTC. It codes for CASSRDRMGSYEQYF.

This clone was seen at least ten times. One junction end disagrees with the germline gene, perhaps due to a read error. The chain has TRBV7-9 and TRBJ2-1, with no clear D. CDR1 and CDR2 (germline): SEHNR, FQNEAQ (reference sequence). This CDR3 comprises 13 residues. The DNA for the CDR3 is TGTGCCAGCAGCTTTATCTCCTCCAATGAGCAGTTCTTC. Its translation is CASSFISSNEQFF.

In its sample, this clone was seen a few times. V gene TRBV7-2 combines with J gene TRBJ1-6; tentative D call: TRBD1 (6 bases). Germline V gene sequence: CDR1 SGHTA, CDR2 FQGNSA. The V and J ends lost 5 bases and 5 bases respectively, with 19 bases between them. The CDR3 is 17 amino acids. CDR3 sequence: CASSPDWGGANNSPLHF. CDR3 nucleotide sequence: TGTGCCAGCAGCCCCGATTGGGGGGGGGCGAATAATTCACCCCTCCACTTT.

This clone was seen many times. The sample has other DNA sequences that encode this CDR3 too. V gene TRBV5-6 combines with J gene TRBJ2-5, with 8 bases aligning to TRBD2. The junction had 3 bases not matched to a gene; V was cut back by 0 bases and J by 2 bases. The CDR3 loop spans 15 amino acids. CDR1 is SGHDT and CDR2 is YYEEEE in the germline V gene. The DNA for the CDR3 is TGTGCCAGCAGCTTGGCCGGGAGGGGACAAGAGACCCAGTACTTC. It specifies CASSLAGRGQETQYF.

J is TRBJ1-6 and V is TRBV5-4, with 9 bases aligning to TRBD1. V lost 3 bases and J lost 8; bases outside the gene matches: 6. Germline CDR1 reads SGHNT; CDR2 reads YYREEE (reference sequence). This CDR3 has 15 residues. DNA of the CDR3: TGTGCCAGCAGCTCTAAGGGACAGGGTGATTCACCCCTCCACTTT. This codes for CASSSKGQGDSPLHF. Full variable domain (rest looked up from reference TRBV5-4 and TRBJ1-6): ETGVTQSPTHLIKTRGQQVTLRCSSQSGHNTVSWYQQALGQGPQFIFQYYREEENGRGNFPPRFSGLQFPNYSSELNVNALELDDSALYLCASSSKGQGDSPLHFGNGTRLTVT.

The genes are TRBV11-2 and TRBJ2-5, with D unclear. Per the germline V gene, CDR1 is SGHAT and CDR2 is FQNNGV. This CDR3 is 11 amino acids long. V lost 5 bases and J lost 3, with 4 bases in between. The CDR3 reads CASSPEETQYF. In DNA form, the CDR3 reads TGTGCCAGCAGCCCTGAAGAGACCCAGTACTTC.

The V gene is TRBV11-2, the J gene TRBJ2-3, with D hard to call. Trimming removed 0 bases from V and 4 bases from J, with 11 bases in between. This CDR3 comprises 15 residues. In germline, CDR1 is SGHAT, CDR2 FQNNGV. As DNA, the CDR3 is TGTGCCAGCAGCTTAGAGCGAAACGCCCCAGATACGCAGTATTTT. Its protein product is CASSLERNAPDTQYF. The full variable domain, with the rest looked up from reference TRBV11-2 and TRBJ2-3, is EAGVAQSPRYKIIEKRQSVAFWCNPISGHATLYWYQQILGQGPKLLIQFQNNGVVDDSQLPKDRFSAERLKGVDSTLKIQPAKLEDSAVYLCASSLERNAPDTQYFGPGTRLTVL.

The rearrangement joins TRBV19 to TRBJ1-2; 12 bases match TRBD1. J gave up 12 bases and V 7 bases, and 9 bases lay outside the gene matches. There are 13 residues in the CDR3. The germline V gene encodes CDR1 LNHDA and CDR2 SQIVND (reference sequence). The CDR3 reads CASNREGQGAHTF. Written as DNA, the CDR3 is TGTGCCAGTAATCGGGAGGGACAGGGGGCTCACACCTTC.

This clone was seen a handful of times. The chain employs TRBV29-1 and TRBJ2-7; 8 positions agree with TRBD2. CDR1 and CDR2 (germline): SQVTM, ANQGSEA. The CDR3 has 15 residues. V lost 4 bases to trimming and J lost 0 bases; unmatched junction nucleotides: 8. The CDR3 here is CSVGLAGRSSYEQYF. The DNA of the CDR3 is TGCAGCGTTGGGTTAGCGGGGCGTAGCTCCTACGAGCAGTACTTC.

This clone occurred a few times. This sequence joins TRBV4-2 and TRBJ2-5; 8 bases match TRBD2. The CDR3 has 16 amino acids. Germline CDR1 LGHNA, CDR2 YNFKEQ. J lost 5 bases, V lost 0 bases, and 8 bases had no gene match. The CDR3 is CASSQDGGGSGETQYF. CDR3 DNA sequence: TGTGCCAGCAGCCAAGATGGCGGGGGGTCTGGGGAGACCCAGTACTTC.

The V gene is TRBV19, the J gene TRBJ1-1; TRBD1 might be the D (6 bases). Trimming took off 3 bases at V and 4 bases at J, with 12 bases between the two ends. Germline lookup yields CDR1 LNHDA and CDR2 SQIVND (reference sequence). This CDR3 comprises 14 residues. The CDR3 nucleotides are TGTGCCAGTAGTATTAACAGGGAGATCACTGAAGCTTTCTTT. Translated, it gives CASSINREITEAFF.

In this sample, this clone turned up a few times. This chain uses TRBV27 with TRBJ2-7; TRBD2 might be the D (5 bases). Germline lookup yields CDR1 MNHEY and CDR2 SMNVEV (reference sequence). This CDR3 spans 18 amino acids. Trimming shortened V by 3 bases and J by 0 bases, and 21 bases separated the two germline ends. The DNA for the CDR3 is TGTGCCAGCAGTTTGTCCGGGGTCCAATCCATATCCTCCTACGAGCAGTACTTC. Translating it yields CASSLSGVQSISSYEQYF.

The table lists this clone with a few counts. The same CDR3 is also encoded by other DNA sequences in this sample. The chain couples TRBV7-2 to TRBJ2-3; 8 bases fit TRBD2. V shed 0 bases and J 1 base; nucleotides not matched to a gene: 0. Germline V gene lookup returns CDR1 SGHTA and CDR2 FQGNSA. The CDR3 totals 15 residues. CDR3 region: CASSLAAGGTDTQYF. The CDR3 DNA reads TGTGCCAGCAGCTTAGCAGCGGGGGGCACAGATACGCAGTATTTT.

This clone was seen a handful of times. The chain carries TRBV6-6 and TRBJ1-5; 7 bases map to TRBD1. This CDR3 spans 14 amino acids. Germline V gene data show CDR1 as MNHNY and CDR2 as SVGAGI (reference sequence). Losses at the gene ends were 5 bases for V and 1 base for J; bases not matched to a gene: 2. The CDR3 reads CASSVDRSNQPQHF. The CDR3 DNA follows: TGTGCCAGCAGTGTGGACAGGAGCAATCAGCCCCAGCATTTT.